Sequencing of this TCR beta chain was carried out in a study of blood T cell repertoires in COVID-19. Study overall: PBMCs, B-cell-depleted T cells, or T cells were the source of the cDNA or gDNA that made up the material.

Original data processing: Quantification of nucleated cells was approximated via reference gene primer amplification. Measured with immunoSEQ multiplex PCR; TCRdb has only the in-frame clones, and not every one. Clone size and V and J calls were adopted from that table, with D and trimming inferred from the DNA. The sample shows some 83,000 clones, approximately 86% of them seen only once. Material for sequencing was peripheral blood. This sequence was found in a man aged 80 or over with active or convalescent COVID-19.

CDR3 residues: CASSPAGTEYNEQFF. The CDR3, as DNA: TGTGCCAGCAGCCCCGCGGGGACAGAGTACAATGAGCAGTTCTTC. V usage is TRBV5-6 and J usage is TRBJ2-1, with a weak D call TRBD1 (7 bases). V lost 4 bases and J 4 bases, leaving 15 bases between the germline ends. Germline assignment: CDR1 SGHDT and CDR2 YYEEEE. This CDR3 has 15 amino acids.